These 7 T cell receptor beta chains originate from one sample sequenced in a study of glioma-infiltrating T cells. TCR alpha and beta CDR3 regions were amplified from RNA using iRepertoire nested multiplex PCR. In TCRdb, the multiplex PCR reads were re-called with MiXCR into one record per CDR3 protein. In the table there are 44,000 or so distinct CDR3 sequences, more than 20% of which are singletons. Sequenced input: glioma tissue, nonneoplastic brain tissue, or PBMCs (not recorded which). The receptors were sampled from a human donor with low-grade glioma or glioblastoma, undergoing nonglioma brain surgery, or in good health (not recorded which).

About this clonotype: A read error may explain this, as a much larger clone is one base away. The rearrangement joins TRBV7-2 to TRBJ2-3; 8 nucleotides agree with TRBD1. CDR3 length: 15 amino acids. V dropped 5 bases and J dropped 2; count of bases not matched to a gene: 6. The germline gives CDR1 SGHTA, CDR2 FQGNSA. The CDR3 nucleotides read TGTGCCAGCAGCATCGTACAGGGGGTCACAGATACGCAGTATTTT. Translated: CASSIVQGVTDTQYF.

This clonotype has just a few counts. The chain recombines TRBV29-1 with TRBJ2-7; D remains ambiguous. V dropped 4 bases and J dropped 1 base, with 8 bases sitting between them. From germline, CDR1 is SQVTM and CDR2 ANQGSEA. The CDR3 sequence is 12 residues long. The CDR3 nucleotides are TGCAGCGTTGTTCCGTTTTCCTACGAGCAGTACTTC. This sequence encodes CSVVPFSYEQYF.

This clonotype was seen ten or more times. The rearrangement links TRBV28 to TRBJ2-1; D gene ambiguous. Germline loops: CDR1 MDHEN, CDR2 SYDVKM. CDR3 length: 14 amino acids. V gave up 6 bases and J gave up 6 bases, with 15 bases separating them. The CDR3 sequence is CASSPNWDFNEQFF. The DNA of the CDR3 is TGTGCCAGCAGCCCAAACTGGGATTTCAATGAGCAGTTCTTC.

This clonotype was recorded at least ten times. The chain couples TRBV15 to TRBJ2-1, with D maybe TRBD1 (5 bases). Germline-derived CDR1 and CDR2 are LNHNV and YYDKDF (reference sequence). The V end was cut by 5 bases, the J end by 6 bases, with 17 bases between. The CDR3 consists of 15 residues. The CDR3, as DNA: TGTGCCACCAGCTGGAAGGCAGGGAAGGTCAATGAGCAGTTCTTC. It yields the protein CATSWKAGKVNEQFF.

This clonotype has just one count. The chain uses TRBV30 and TRBJ2-5, with D possibly being TRBD1 or TRBD2 (5 bases each). The CDR3 has 14 amino acids. Trimming removed 5 bases at V and 3 bases at J, with 16 bases between. Germline V gene data show CDR1 as GTSNPN and CDR2 as SVGIG (reference sequence). The CDR3 nucleotides are TGTGCCTGGCGTCTCAATTGGGGGAAAGAGACCCAGTACTTC. Translation: CAWRLNWGKETQYF.

A word on this clonotype: It may be a read error: a sequence one base away is much more abundant. The J gene is TRBJ2-5, the V gene TRBV2, with 7 bases fitting TRBD1. With 6 bases clipped from V and 8 bases from J, the junction kept 9 bases outside the gene matches. Germline CDR1 is SNHLY and CDR2 is FYNNEI. The CDR3 is 13 amino acids. The chain's CDR3 is CASRKGTVKTQYF. The CDR3 DNA reads TGTGCCAGCAGGAAGGGGACAGTAAAAACCCAGTACTTC.

There are many counts of this clonotype. J is TRBJ2-1 and V is TRBV28; D could derive from TRBD1 or TRBD2 (5 bases each). Trimming shortened V by 5 bases and J by 1 base, and 15 bases separated the two germline ends. Germline values: CDR1 MDHEN, CDR2 SYDVKM. The CDR3 spans 16 residues. As DNA, the CDR3 is TGTGCCAGCAGTCCGGGGACGGCTGTTTCCTACAATGAGCAGTTCTTC. Translation: CASSPGTAVSYNEQFF.